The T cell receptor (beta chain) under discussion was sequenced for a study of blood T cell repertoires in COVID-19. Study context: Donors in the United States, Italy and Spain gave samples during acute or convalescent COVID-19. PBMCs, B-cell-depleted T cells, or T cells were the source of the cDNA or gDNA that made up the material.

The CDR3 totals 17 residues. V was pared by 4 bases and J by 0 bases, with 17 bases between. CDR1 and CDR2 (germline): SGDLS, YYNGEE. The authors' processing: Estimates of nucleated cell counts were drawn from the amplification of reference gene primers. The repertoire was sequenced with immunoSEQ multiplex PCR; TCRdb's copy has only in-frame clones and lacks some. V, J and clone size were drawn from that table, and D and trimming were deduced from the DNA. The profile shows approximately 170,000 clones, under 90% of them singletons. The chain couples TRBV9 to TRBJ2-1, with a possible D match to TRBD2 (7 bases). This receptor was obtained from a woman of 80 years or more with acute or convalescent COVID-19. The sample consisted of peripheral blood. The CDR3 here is CASSISGTQSSYNEQFF. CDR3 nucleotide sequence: TGTGCCAGCAGCATCAGCGGGACACAGAGCTCCTACAATGAGCAGTTCTTC.